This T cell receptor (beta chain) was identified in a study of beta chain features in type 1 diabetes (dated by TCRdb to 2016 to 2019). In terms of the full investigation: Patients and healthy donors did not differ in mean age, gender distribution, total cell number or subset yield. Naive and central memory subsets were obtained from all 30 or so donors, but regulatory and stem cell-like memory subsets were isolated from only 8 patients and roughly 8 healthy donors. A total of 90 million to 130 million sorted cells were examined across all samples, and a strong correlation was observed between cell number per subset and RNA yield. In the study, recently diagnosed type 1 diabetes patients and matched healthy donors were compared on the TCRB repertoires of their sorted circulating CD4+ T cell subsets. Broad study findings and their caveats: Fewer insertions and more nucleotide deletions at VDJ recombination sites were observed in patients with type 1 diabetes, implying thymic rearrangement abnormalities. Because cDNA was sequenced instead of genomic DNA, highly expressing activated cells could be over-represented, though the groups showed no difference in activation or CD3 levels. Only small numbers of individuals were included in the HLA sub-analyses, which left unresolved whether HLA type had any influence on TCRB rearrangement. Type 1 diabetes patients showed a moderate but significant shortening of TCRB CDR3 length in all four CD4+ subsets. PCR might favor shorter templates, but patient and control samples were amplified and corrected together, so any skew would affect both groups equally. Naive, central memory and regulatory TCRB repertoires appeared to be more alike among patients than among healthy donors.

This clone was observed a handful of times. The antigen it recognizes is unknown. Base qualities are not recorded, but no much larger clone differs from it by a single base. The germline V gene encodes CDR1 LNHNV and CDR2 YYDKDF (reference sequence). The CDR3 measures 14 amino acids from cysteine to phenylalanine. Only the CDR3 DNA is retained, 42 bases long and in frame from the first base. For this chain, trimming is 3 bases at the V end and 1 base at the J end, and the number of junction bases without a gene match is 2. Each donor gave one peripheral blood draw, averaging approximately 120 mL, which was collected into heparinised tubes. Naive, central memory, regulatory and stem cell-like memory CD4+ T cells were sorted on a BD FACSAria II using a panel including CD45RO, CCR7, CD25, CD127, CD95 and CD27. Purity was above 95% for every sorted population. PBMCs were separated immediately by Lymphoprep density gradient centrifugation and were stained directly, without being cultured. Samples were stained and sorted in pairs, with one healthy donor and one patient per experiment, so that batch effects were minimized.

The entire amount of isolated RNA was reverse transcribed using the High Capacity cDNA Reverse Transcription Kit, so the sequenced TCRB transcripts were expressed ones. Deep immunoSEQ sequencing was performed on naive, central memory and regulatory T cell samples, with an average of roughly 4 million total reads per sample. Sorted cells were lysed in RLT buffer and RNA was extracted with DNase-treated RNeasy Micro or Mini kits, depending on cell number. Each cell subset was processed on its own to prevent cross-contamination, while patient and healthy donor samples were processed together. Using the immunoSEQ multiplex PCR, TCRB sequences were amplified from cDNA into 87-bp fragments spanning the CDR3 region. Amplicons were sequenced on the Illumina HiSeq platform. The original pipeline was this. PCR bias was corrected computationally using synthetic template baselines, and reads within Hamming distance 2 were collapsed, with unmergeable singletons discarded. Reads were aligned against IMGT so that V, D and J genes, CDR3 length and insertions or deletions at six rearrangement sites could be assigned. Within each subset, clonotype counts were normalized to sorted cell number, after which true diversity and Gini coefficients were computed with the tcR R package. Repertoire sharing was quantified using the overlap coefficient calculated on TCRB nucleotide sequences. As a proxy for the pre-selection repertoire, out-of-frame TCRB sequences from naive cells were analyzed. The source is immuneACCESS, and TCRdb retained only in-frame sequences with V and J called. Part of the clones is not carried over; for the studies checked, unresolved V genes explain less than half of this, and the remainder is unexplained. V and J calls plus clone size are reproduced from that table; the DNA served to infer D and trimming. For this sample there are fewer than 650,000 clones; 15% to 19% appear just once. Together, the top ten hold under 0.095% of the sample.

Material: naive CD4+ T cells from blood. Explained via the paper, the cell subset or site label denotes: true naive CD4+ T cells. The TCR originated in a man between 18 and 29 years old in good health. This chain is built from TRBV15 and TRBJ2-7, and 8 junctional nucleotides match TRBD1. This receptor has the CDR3 CATSRNRGSYEQYF. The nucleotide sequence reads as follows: TGTGCCACCAGCAGGAACAGGGGGTCCTACGAGCAGTACTTC.